The 13 T cell receptor beta chains reported below all come from one sample, sequenced in a study of circulating CD8 cells and anti-PD-1 response in melanoma. Sorting of live CD3+CD8+TCRalphabeta+ cells by PD-1 and/or TIGIT gave four subsets. Using 15 ng of total RNA, TCR libraries were made with the QIAseq Immune Repertoire TCR panel. TCRdb independently ran MiXCR on the reads; one entry per CDR3 protein. The sample contains about 440 distinct CDR3 sequences, 5.7% of which appear only once. Specimen: CD8+ T cells from PBMCs, collected at baseline or after one month of anti-PD-1 therapy (not recorded which). The source is a human donor with melanoma.

The rearrangement joins TRBV19 to TRBJ2-1; 9 positions agree with TRBD2. The germline V gene has CDR1 LNHDA and CDR2 SQIVND (reference sequence). With V trimmed by 3 bases and J by 7 bases, 7 bases remained unmatched. The CDR3 totals 15 residues. The CDR3 region is CASSIASGAQNEQFF. CDR3 nucleotides: TGTGCCAGTAGTATTGCTAGCGGGGCCCAAAATGAGCAGTTCTTC.

By frequency in the sample, this clonotype is large (0.1 to 1%). This chain joins TRBV27 and TRBJ2-3; no clear D gene. The CDR3 spans 14 residues. Germline assignment: CDR1 MNHEY and CDR2 SMNVEV (reference sequence). Trimming left V 0 bases short and J 2 bases short, with 6 bases between. The CDR3 coding sequence is TGTGCCAGCAGTTTATCGGGTGCCACAGATACGCAGTATTTT. Translating gives CASSLSGATDTQYF.

Sample share makes this clonotype hyperexpanded (1% or more). The CDR3 here is CASSAGGGAYNEQFF. As DNA, the CDR3 is TGTGCCAGTAGTGCAGGGGGGGGCGCTTACAATGAGCAGTTCTTC. The genes are TRBV19 and TRBJ2-1; perhaps D is TRBD1 or TRBD2 (7 bases each). The CDR3 is 15 residues long. Trimming shortened V by 5 bases and J by 4 bases, and 15 bases separated the two germline ends. The germline V gene encodes CDR1 LNHDA and CDR2 SQIVND (reference sequence).

This clonotype rates as hyperexpanded. The chain is built from TRBV20-1 and TRBJ2-3, with D perhaps given as TRBD1 or TRBD2 (6 bases each). Trimming left V 6 bases short and J 4 bases short, with 11 bases between. Germline CDR1 reads DFQATT; CDR2 reads SNEGSKA (reference sequence). The CDR3 consists of 12 residues. In nucleotides, the CDR3 is TGCAGTGCCGGAGGGGGAGCAGATACGCAGTATTTT. Its protein is CSAGGGADTQYF.

This clonotype rates as large. The chain combines TRBV21-1 with TRBJ1-1. TRBV21-1 is reported as a pseudogene. The CDR3 length is 12 residues. The CDR3 here is CASSKEYTEAFF. The CDR3 nucleotides read TGTGCCAGCAGCAAGGAGTACACTGAAGCTTTCTTT.

About this clonotype: The junction and the germline gene differ at one end; a read error may be behind it. V gene TRBV30 combines with J gene TRBJ2-1; D perhaps matches TRBD2 (6 bases). Looked up from germline, CDR1 is GTSNPN and CDR2 is SVGIG (reference sequence). CDR3 length: 14 residues. DNA for the CDR3: TGTGCCGGAGCAGCGGGTAGCTCCTACAATGAGCAGTCCTTC. Translation gives CAGAAGSSYNEQSF.

The chain combines TRBV5-5 with TRBJ2-2; 7 nucleotides align to TRBD1. CDR3 length equals 13 residues. After removal of 4 bases from V and 8 bases from J, the junction contained 5 bases not matched to a gene. Germline CDR1 and CDR2: SGHKS and YYEKEE (reference sequence). This CDR3 is CASSPQGVGELFF. CDR3 sequence (DNA): TGTGCCAGCAGCCCTCAGGGGGTTGGGGAGCTGTTTTTT.

Of note for this clonotype: A single base separates this from a much larger clone, so it may be a read error. The chain links TRBV19 to TRBJ2-2; 8 bases agree with TRBD1. CDR1 LNHDA and CDR2 SQIVND come from the germline V gene (reference sequence). CDR3 size: 14 residues. The CDR3 coding sequence is TGTGCCAGTAGTAACCTTCAGGGGGCCGGGGAGCTGCTTTTT. Its translation: CASSNLQGAGELLF.

This clonotype is termed medium-sized. The V gene is TRBV20-1, the J gene TRBJ2-7; D is uncertain. This CDR3 region has 14 residues. The germline gives CDR1 DFQATT, CDR2 SNEGSKA (reference sequence). The ends were cut back, 0 bases at V and 2 bases at J, with 11 bases in the middle. CDR3: CSARDPARPYEQYF. CDR3 DNA: TGCAGTGCTAGAGATCCGGCCCGCCCCTACGAGCAGTACTTC.

This clonotype is categorized as medium-sized. This sequence joins TRBV5-4 and TRBJ2-7; TRBD1 matches 8 bases. The CDR3 is made up of 15 amino acids. Germline V gene lookup returns CDR1 SGHNT and CDR2 YYREEE (reference sequence). V shed 4 bases, J shed 2 bases, and the junction held 8 bases outside the gene matches. The CDR3 DNA reads TGTGCCAGCAGCCAACAAGGGACAGGAGCCTACGAGCAGTACTTC. Its translation: CASSQQGTGAYEQYF.

This clonotype was recorded a few times. The chain links TRBV19 to TRBJ2-7; 10 bases are shared with TRBD1. There are 14 residues in the CDR3. Germline loops: CDR1 LNHDA, CDR2 SQIVND (reference sequence). V trimming: 3 bases; J trimming: 7 bases; junction bases outside the gene matches: 6. The CDR3 here is CASSILPGQGEQYF. The DNA for the CDR3 is TGTGCCAGTAGTATCCTTCCGGGACAGGGGGAGCAGTACTTC.

By sample share, this clonotype is medium-sized. V is TRBV12-3 or TRBV12-4 and J is TRBJ1-1; D not certain. Between the trimmed V and J ends, which lost 7 bases and 4 bases, there was a span of 13 bases. The CDR3 consists of 13 residues. In DNA form, the CDR3 reads TGTGCCAGCACCTTCGGGCCCTCCACTGAAGCTTTCTTT. Protein sequence: CASTFGPSTEAFF.

This clonotype was seen a few times. This rearrangement joins TRBV2 to TRBJ2-5; 11 bases agree with TRBD2. V shed 6 bases, J shed 5 bases, and the junction held 17 bases outside the gene matches. Looked up from germline, CDR1 is SNHLY and CDR2 is FYNNEI. The CDR3 runs 18 residues. The CDR3 DNA sequence: TGTGCCAGCAGCCTCAAATTAGCGGGGGGGCCTCCGGAGGAGACCCAGTACTTC. Translated: CASSLKLAGGPPEETQYF.